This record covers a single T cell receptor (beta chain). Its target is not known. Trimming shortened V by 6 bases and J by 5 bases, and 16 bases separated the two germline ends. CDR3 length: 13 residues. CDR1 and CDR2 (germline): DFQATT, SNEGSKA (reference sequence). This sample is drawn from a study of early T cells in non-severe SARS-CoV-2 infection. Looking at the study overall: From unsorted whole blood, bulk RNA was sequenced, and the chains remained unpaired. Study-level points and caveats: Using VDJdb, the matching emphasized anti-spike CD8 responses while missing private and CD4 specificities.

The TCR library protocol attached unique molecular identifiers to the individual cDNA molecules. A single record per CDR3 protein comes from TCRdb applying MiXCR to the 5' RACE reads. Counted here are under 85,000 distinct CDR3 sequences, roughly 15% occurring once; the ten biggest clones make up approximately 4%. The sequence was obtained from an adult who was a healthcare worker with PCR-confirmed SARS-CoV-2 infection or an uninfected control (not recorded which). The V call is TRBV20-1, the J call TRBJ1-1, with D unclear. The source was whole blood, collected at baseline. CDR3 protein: CSAKTPSLTEAFF. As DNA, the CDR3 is TGCAGTGCAAAAACCCCATCGTTGACTGAAGCTTTCTTT.